This T cell receptor (beta chain) appears in the sequencing data of a study of shared T cell receptors in the human thymus. The method was immunoSEQ multiplex PCR; TCRdb's version includes in-frame clones alone and lacks a portion of them. The top ten clones hold around 0.0094% of a sample with 700,000 to 750,000 clones, 70% to 90% of them seen once. V was clipped by 0 bases and J by 3 bases; unmatched bases: 17. Germline V gene lookup returns CDR1 LNHNV and CDR2 YYDKDF (reference sequence). The CDR3 covers 20 residues. In addition, the sample was reused for a study of human thymus T cells. This second study notes: The donors were infants in Finland with congenital heart defects, otherwise immunologically healthy. The thymus tissue came from resections taken during corrective heart surgery. Thymic and blood repertoires appeared to show biased V and J gene usage. Thymic TCR repertoires of unrelated people reportedly overlapped highly.

The V call is TRBV15, the J call TRBJ2-5; TRBD2 aligns across 9 bases. The source material was thymocytes. This clonotype was obtained from a girl under three years old with a congenital heart defect. CDR3 sequence (DNA): TGTGCCACCAGCAGAGACGCCCAGGCTAGCGGGGTTGGCCCTGAAGAGACCCAGTACTTC. Protein sequence: CATSRDAQASGVGPEETQYF.